This entry lists 25 T cell receptor beta chains sequenced from one sample in a study of blood T cells in healthy people across ages (dated by TCRdb to the mid-2010s). The protocol used for the library was 5' RACE. Sequencing was performed on an Illumina HiSeq 2500. A second 7 to 11 cycle PCR used a sample-barcoded 5' primer and a J-beta primer mix. The public reads were reprocessed in TCRdb via fastp at Q25 and MiXCR, keeping in-frame beta chains. Rows with a matching CDR3 protein are joined into one entry that keeps the most common DNA and genes. Within this sample are around 1,000,000 distinct CDR3 sequences, with 20% to 25% of them counted one time only. Around 0.75% of the sample is held by the ten biggest clonotypes. This sample also appeared in a second study, on T cells of mothers and their children.

Sequenced input: blood. These receptors originate from a girl aged 2 to 9 in good health.

V usage is TRBV13 and J usage is TRBJ1-4, with D unclear. V was trimmed by 5 bases and J by 8 bases, leaving 15 bases between them. From germline, CDR1 is PRHDT and CDR2 FYEKMQ (reference sequence). CDR3 length: 14 amino acids. This CDR3 is CASSGSDEREKLFF. For the CDR3, the DNA is TGTGCCAGCAGCGGATCAGACGAGCGGGAAAAACTGTTTTTT.

This clonotype was observed a single time. J is TRBJ2-7 and V is TRBV7-9, with 9 nucleotides matching TRBD1. Germline V gene sequence: CDR1 SEHNR, CDR2 FQNEAQ (reference sequence). V lost 5 bases and J lost 2; bases outside the gene matches: 10. The CDR3 loop spans 16 amino acids. Written as DNA, the CDR3 is TGTGCCAGCAGCGACGGAGGGACAGGGAGGGCCTACGAGCAGTACTTC. This sequence encodes CASSDGGTGRAYEQYF.

In this sample, this clonotype turned up a few times. The rearrangement joins TRBV5-6 to TRBJ2-3; D is tentatively TRBD1 or TRBD2 (5 bases each). CDR1 and CDR2 (germline): SGHDT, YYEEEE. The ends were cut back, 0 bases at V and 7 bases at J, with 9 bases in the middle. The CDR3 contains 13 residues. CDR3 protein: CASSLVRENTQYF. The CDR3 nucleotides read TGTGCCAGCAGCTTGGTCAGGGAGAATACGCAGTATTTT.

This clonotype was picked up many times. This rearrangement joins TRBV5-1 to TRBJ2-7, with 10 bases lining up with TRBD2. CDR3 length: 14 residues. Per germline, CDR1 SGHRS and CDR2 YFSETQ. V was pared by 5 bases and J by 3 bases, with 5 bases of the junction left unmatched. CDR3 region: CASSLASGGYEQYF. The CDR3 bases are TGCGCCAGCAGTTTAGCTAGCGGGGGCTACGAGCAGTACTTC.

V is TRBV7-2 and J is TRBJ2-5, with D tentatively TRBD1 or TRBD2 (5 bases each). The CDR3 extends over 16 amino acids. CDR1 and CDR2 (germline): SGHTA, FQGNSA. Trimming pared 5 bases from V and 4 bases from J, leaving 20 bases between. In DNA form, the CDR3 reads TGTGCCAGCAGCCCTTTCGGACTGGGGCCGGGAGAGACCCAGTACTTC. Its translation is CASSPFGLGPGETQYF.

This chain connects TRBV5-6 to TRBJ2-1; TRBD2 agrees at 8 bases. V lost 6 bases and J lost 11; bases outside the gene matches: 10. The CDR3 covers 13 residues. Germline lookup yields CDR1 SGHDT and CDR2 YYEEEE. The CDR3 sequence is CASTMFGGDQQFF. CDR3 nucleotide sequence: TGTGCCAGCACCATGTTCGGGGGGGATCAGCAGTTCTTC. The whole variable domain, remainder taken from reference TRBV5-6 and TRBJ2-1, is DAGVTQSPTHLIKTRGQQVTLRCSPKSGHDTVSWYQQALGQGPQFIFQYYEEEERQRGNFPDRFSGHQFPNYSSELNVNALLLGDSALYLCASTMFGGDQQFFGPGTRLTVL.

CDR3 nucleotides: TGTGCCAGCAGCTCGGGACAGGTAGAGACCCAGTACTTC. Its protein is CASSSGQVETQYF. The chain recombines TRBV7-2 with TRBJ2-5; 8 positions agree with TRBD1. The CDR3 totals 13 residues. The junction had 2 bases not matched to a gene; V was cut back by 4 bases and J by 4 bases. Germline CDR1 SGHTA, CDR2 FQGNSA.

This clonotype appeared a few times. V is TRBV4-1 and J is TRBJ2-7; possibly TRBD2 for D (6 bases). The CDR3 is made up of 15 amino acids. Trimming removed 2 bases at V and 6 bases at J, with 17 bases between. Germline CDR1 MGHRA, CDR2 YSYEKL. CDR3 sequence reads: CASSQLAIIYGEQYF. In DNA, the CDR3 is TGCGCCAGCAGCCAACTAGCGATCATATACGGCGAGCAGTACTTC.

In the case of this clonotype: A junction boundary mismatches the germline segment, possibly from a read error. V gene TRBV9 combines with J gene TRBJ1-3, with TRBD1 matching over 7 bases. CDR3 size: 17 residues. Germline V gene sequence: CDR1 SGDLS, CDR2 YYNGEE. CDR3 loop: CACSGTSGGTTGNTIYF. CDR3 sequence (DNA): TGTGCCTGCAGCGGGACCTCAGGGGGAACAACTGGAAACACCATATATTTT.

CDR3 in amino acids: CASSFWGSSGANVLTF. As DNA, the CDR3 is TGTGCCAGCAGTTTTTGGGGAAGCTCTGGGGCCAACGTCCTGACTTTC. The chain recombines TRBV12-3 or TRBV12-4 with TRBJ2-6; D ambiguous. The CDR3 extends over 16 amino acids. The V gene lost 3 bases and the J gene lost 0 bases, with 9 bases spanning the gap.

The chain employs TRBV15 and TRBJ2-7, with D possibly being TRBD1 (5 bases). Germline V lookup: CDR1 LNHNV, CDR2 YYDKDF (reference sequence). Between the trimmed V and J ends, which lost 0 bases and 3 bases, there was a span of 12 bases. The CDR3 totals 15 residues. The DNA of the CDR3 is TGTGCCACCAGCAGAGAGACCAGGGTTGGCTACGAGCAGTACTTC. Translating gives CATSRETRVGYEQYF.

The chain recombines TRBV12-3 or TRBV12-4 with TRBJ1-1; no definite D call. Trimming left V 6 bases short and J 0 bases short, with 14 bases between. The CDR3 is made up of 15 amino acids. The CDR3 is CASSPSWPVNTEAFF. CDR3 coding DNA: TGTGCCAGCAGCCCCTCCTGGCCTGTGAACACTGAAGCTTTCTTT.

This clonotype has only a few counts. The V and J genes are TRBV20-1 and TRBJ2-5; tentatively, D is TRBD1 (6 bases). V was cut by 1 base and J by 4 bases, with 10 bases left in between. There are 13 residues in the CDR3. Per the germline V gene, CDR1 is DFQATT and CDR2 is SNEGSKA (reference sequence). The CDR3 here is CSARGMDRETQYF. Written as DNA, the CDR3 is TGCAGTGCTAGAGGCATGGACAGAGAGACCCAGTACTTC.

The chain has TRBV6-2 or TRBV6-3 and TRBJ2-5; 9 bases are a match to TRBD2. The J call may be wrong; the DNA end is better matched by TRBJ2-7. The CDR3 is made up of 13 amino acids. Germline-derived CDR1 and CDR2 are MNHEY and SVGEGT. This chain's CDR3 is CASGSGRFHEQYF. DNA of the CDR3: TGTGCCAGCGGCAGCGGGAGGTTCCACGAGCAGTACTTC.

The chain employs TRBV25-1 and TRBJ2-4; 10 positions match TRBD2. This CDR3 has 17 residues. J gave up 9 bases and V 1 base, and 12 bases lay outside the gene matches. CDR1 and CDR2 (germline): MGHDK, SYGVNS. In DNA, the CDR3 is TGTGCCAGCAGTGAATCCCTGGCTAGCGGGAGATCCGTCATTCAGTACTTC. It codes for CASSESLASGRSVIQYF.

This clonotype appeared a few times. This chain connects TRBV7-2 to TRBJ2-3, with 14 bases aligning to TRBD2. Germline V gene sequence: CDR1 SGHTA, CDR2 FQGNSA. The CDR3 is made up of 17 amino acids. After removal of 6 bases from V and 5 bases from J, the junction contained 10 bases not matched to a gene. DNA for the CDR3: TGTGCCAGCAGTTATCGTGGGACTAGCGGGAGTGGAGATACGCAGTATTTT. Translation gives CASSYRGTSGSGDTQYF.

CDR3 residues: CASSGVGFYGYTF. The CDR3 DNA reads as TGTGCCAGCAGTGGAGTCGGATTCTATGGCTACACCTTC. The chain couples TRBV6-1 to TRBJ1-2; no definite D call. The CDR3 runs to 13 residues. From germline, CDR1 is MNHNS and CDR2 SASEGT. Trimming took off 4 bases at V and 4 bases at J, with 10 bases between the two ends.

V and J are TRBV20-1 and TRBJ1-5; D not certain. Per germline, CDR1 DFQATT and CDR2 SNEGSKA (reference sequence). V was clipped by 3 bases and J by 7 bases, with 13 bases between them. This CDR3 is built from 13 residues. The CDR3, as DNA: TGCAGTGCTAGGGACCAAGCGGGCCAGCCCCAGCATTTT. It specifies CSARDQAGQPQHF.

V is TRBV29-1 and J is TRBJ1-1; D gene uncertain. CDR1 and CDR2 (germline): SQVTM, ANQGSEA. This CDR3 has 13 residues. V was clipped by 6 bases and J by 4 bases, with 15 bases between them. In nucleotides, the CDR3 is TGCAGCGTCGCAAGGAAAGAGGGCACTGAAGCTTTCTTT. Translation: CSVARKEGTEAFF.

Note on this clonotype: Mismatch with germline at one junction end may stem from a read error. The chain joins TRBV7-2 to TRBJ1-1; D perhaps matches TRBD1 (5 bases). Germline assignment: CDR1 SGHTA and CDR2 FQGNSA. CDR3 length: 15 amino acids. The DNA of the CDR3 is TGTGCCAGCGGCTTAAGGGAGTGGGGCAGCACTGAAGCTTTCTTT. Its protein is CASGLREWGSTEAFF.

The J gene is TRBJ2-5, the V gene TRBV3-1, with D tentatively TRBD2 (5 bases). The tail of the sequence fits TRBJ2-1 better, so the J call may be wrong. This CDR3 is 13 amino acids long. CDR1 LGHDT and CDR2 YNNKEL come from the germline V gene (reference sequence). The CDR3 loop reads CASSPLGSGEQFF. In DNA form, the CDR3 reads TGTGCCAGCAGCCCCCTAGGGTCGGGAGAGCAGTTCTTC.

The chain uses TRBV14 and TRBJ2-1; TRBD2 matches 8 bases. The CDR3 sequence is 13 residues long. CDR1 and CDR2 from the germline V gene are SGHDN and FVKESK. V was clipped by 1 base and J by 10 bases; unmatched bases: 3. The CDR3 spells CASSQGLAQEQFF. The CDR3 nucleotides read TGTGCCAGCAGCCAAGGACTAGCGCAAGAGCAGTTCTTC.

This rearrangement joins TRBV9 to TRBJ2-1; 7 bases are shared with TRBD1. The ends lost 3 bases at V and 6 bases at J; junction bases unmatched: 6. Germline values: CDR1 SGDLS, CDR2 YYNGEE. The CDR3 is 14 residues long. The CDR3 loop reads CASSGRQGFNEQFF. The DNA for the CDR3 is TGTGCCAGCAGCGGGAGACAGGGATTCAATGAGCAGTTCTTC. Variable domain in full (rest from reference TRBV9 and TRBJ2-1): DSGVTQTPKHLITATGQRVTLRCSPRSGDLSVYWYQQSLDQGLQFLIQYYNGEERAKGNILERFSAQQFPDLHSELNLSSLELGDSALYFCASSGRQGFNEQFFGPGTRLTVL.

The J gene is TRBJ2-5, the V gene TRBV6-1; TRBD1 matches 9 bases. Losses at the gene ends were 10 bases for V and 0 bases for J; bases not matched to a gene: 6. Germline CDR1 reads MNHNS; CDR2 reads SASEGT. The CDR3 runs 14 residues. CDR3: CATRDRAYQETQYF. In DNA form, the CDR3 reads TGTGCCACCAGGGACAGGGCGTACCAAGAGACCCAGTACTTC.

To note about this clonotype: At one boundary the junction diverges from the germline segment, which might be a read error. The rearrangement joins TRBV28 to TRBJ1-4, with D unresolved. The CDR3 sequence is 13 residues long. CDR1 and CDR2 from the germline V gene are MDHEN and SYDVKM. This CDR3 is CASSFAGNEKPFF. CDR3 coding DNA: TGTGCCAGCAGTTTCGCTGGGAATGAAAAACCGTTTTTT.